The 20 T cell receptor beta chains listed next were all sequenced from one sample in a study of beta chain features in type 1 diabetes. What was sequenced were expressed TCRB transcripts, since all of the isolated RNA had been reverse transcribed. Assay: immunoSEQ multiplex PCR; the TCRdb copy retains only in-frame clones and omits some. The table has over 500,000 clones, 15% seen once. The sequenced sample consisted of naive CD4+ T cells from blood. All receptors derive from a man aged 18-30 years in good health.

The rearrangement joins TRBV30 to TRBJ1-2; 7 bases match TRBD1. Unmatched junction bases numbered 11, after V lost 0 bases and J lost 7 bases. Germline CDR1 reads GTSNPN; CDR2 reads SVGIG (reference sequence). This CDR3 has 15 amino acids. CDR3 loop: CAWSVSGTVPRGYTF. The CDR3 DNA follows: TGTGCCTGGAGTGTTTCCGGGACAGTCCCCCGTGGCTACACCTTC.

As DNA, the CDR3 is TGTGCCAGCAGCCCGATAGGCGGGACAGGATCCTACGAGCAGTACTTC. This gives the protein CASSPIGGTGSYEQYF. V is TRBV9 and J is TRBJ2-7; 8 bases match TRBD1. The CDR3 length is 16 residues. The V and J ends lost 4 bases and 1 base, in that order; junction bases with no gene match: 10. Germline V gene lookup returns CDR1 SGDLS and CDR2 YYNGEE.

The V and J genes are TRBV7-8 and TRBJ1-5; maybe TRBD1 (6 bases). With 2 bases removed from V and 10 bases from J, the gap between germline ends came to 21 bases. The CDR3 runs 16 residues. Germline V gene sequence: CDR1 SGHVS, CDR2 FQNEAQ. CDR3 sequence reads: CASSLIFSGGGYPQHF. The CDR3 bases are TGTGCCAGCAGCTTAATCTTCTCCGGGGGCGGTTACCCCCAGCATTTT.

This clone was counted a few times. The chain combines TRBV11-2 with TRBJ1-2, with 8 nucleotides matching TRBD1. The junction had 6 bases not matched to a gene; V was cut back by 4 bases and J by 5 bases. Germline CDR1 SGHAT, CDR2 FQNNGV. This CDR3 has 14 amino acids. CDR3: CASSSDRERYGYTF. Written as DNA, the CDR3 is TGTGCCAGCAGCTCGGACAGGGAGCGGTATGGCTACACCTTC.

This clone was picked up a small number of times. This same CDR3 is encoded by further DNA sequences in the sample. CDR3 protein: CASSPGTGAYEQYF. The CDR3 DNA is TGTGCCAGCTCACCGGGGACAGGGGCCTACGAGCAGTACTTC. This rearrangement joins TRBV18 to TRBJ2-7; 10 bases line up with TRBD1. V was pared by 3 bases and J by 2 bases, with 1 base of the junction left unmatched. This CDR3 has 14 amino acids. CDR1 is KGHSH, CDR2 LQKENI, per germline. Supplemented by reference TRBV18 and TRBJ2-7, the full variable domain reads NAGVMQNPRHLVRRRGQEARLRCSPMKGHSHVYWYRQLPEEGLKFMVYLQKENIIDESGMPKERFSAEFPKEGPSILRIQQVVRGDSAAYFCASSPGTGAYEQYFGPGTRLTVT.

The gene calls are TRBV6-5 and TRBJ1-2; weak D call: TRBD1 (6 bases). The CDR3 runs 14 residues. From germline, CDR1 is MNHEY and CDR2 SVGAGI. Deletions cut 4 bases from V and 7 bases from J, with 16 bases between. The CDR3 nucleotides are TGTGCCAGCAGTTCCGGTACAGGGATCGGTGGCTACACCTTC. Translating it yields CASSSGTGIGGYTF.

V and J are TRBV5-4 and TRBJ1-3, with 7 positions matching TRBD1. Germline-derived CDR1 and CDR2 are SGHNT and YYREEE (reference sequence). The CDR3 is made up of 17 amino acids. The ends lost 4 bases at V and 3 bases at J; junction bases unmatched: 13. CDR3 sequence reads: CASSLLTGRFGGNTIYF. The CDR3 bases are TGTGCCAGCAGCCTGTTGACAGGGAGATTTGGTGGAAACACCATATATTTT.

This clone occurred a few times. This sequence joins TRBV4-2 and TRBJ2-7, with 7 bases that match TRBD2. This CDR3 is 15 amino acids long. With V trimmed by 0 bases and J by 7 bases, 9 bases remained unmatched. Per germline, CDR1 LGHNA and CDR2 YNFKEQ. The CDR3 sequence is CASSQEDREAREQYF. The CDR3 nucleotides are TGTGCCAGCAGCCAAGAGGACCGGGAGGCGAGGGAGCAGTACTTC.

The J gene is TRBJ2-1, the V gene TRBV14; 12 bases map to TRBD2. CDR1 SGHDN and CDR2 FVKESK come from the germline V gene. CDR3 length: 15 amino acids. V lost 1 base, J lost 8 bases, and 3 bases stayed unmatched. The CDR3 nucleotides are TGTGCCAGCAGCCAAGGACTAGCGGGAGTTGATGAGCAGTTCTTC. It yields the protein CASSQGLAGVDEQFF.

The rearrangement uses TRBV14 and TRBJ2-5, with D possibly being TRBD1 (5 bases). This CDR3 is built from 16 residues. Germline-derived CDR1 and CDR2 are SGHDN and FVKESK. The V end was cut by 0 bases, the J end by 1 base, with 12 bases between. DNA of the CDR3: TGTGCCAGCAGCCAAGACGACAGTAAGGGCCAAGAGACCCAGTACTTC. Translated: CASSQDDSKGQETQYF. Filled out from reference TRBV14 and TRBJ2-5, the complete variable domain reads EAGVTQFPSHSVIEKGQTVTLRCDPISGHDNLYWYRRVMGKEIKFLLHFVKESKQDESGMPNNRFLAERTGGTYSTLKVQPAELEDSGVYFCASSQDDSKGQETQYFGPGTRLLVL.

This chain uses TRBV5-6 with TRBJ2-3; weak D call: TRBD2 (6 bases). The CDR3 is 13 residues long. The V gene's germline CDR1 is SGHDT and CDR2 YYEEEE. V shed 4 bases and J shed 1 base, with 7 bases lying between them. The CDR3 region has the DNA TGTGCCAGCAGCCCGGGGGGCACAGATACGCAGTATTTT. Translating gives CASSPGGTDTQYF.

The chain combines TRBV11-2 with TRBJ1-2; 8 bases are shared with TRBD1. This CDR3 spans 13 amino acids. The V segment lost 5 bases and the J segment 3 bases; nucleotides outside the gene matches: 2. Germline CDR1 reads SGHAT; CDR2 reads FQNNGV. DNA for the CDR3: TGTGCCAGCAGCAGACAGGGGTACTATGGCTACACCTTC. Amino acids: CASSRQGYYGYTF.

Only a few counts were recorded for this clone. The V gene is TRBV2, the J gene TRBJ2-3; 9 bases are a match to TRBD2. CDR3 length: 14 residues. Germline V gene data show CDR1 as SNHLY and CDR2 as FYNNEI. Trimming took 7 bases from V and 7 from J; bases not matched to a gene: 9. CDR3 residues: CASTVSGRVNTQYF. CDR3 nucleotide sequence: TGTGCCAGCACAGTTAGCGGGAGAGTGAATACGCAGTATTTT.

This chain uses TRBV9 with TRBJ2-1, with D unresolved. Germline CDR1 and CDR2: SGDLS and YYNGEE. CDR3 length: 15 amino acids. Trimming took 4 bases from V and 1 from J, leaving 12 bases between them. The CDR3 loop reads CASSLEQRSYNEQFF. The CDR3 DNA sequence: TGTGCCAGCAGCTTAGAACAGAGATCCTACAATGAGCAGTTCTTC. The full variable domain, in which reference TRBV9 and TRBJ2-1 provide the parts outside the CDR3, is DSGVTQTPKHLITATGQRVTLRCSPRSGDLSVYWYQQSLDQGLQFLIQYYNGEERAKGNILERFSAQQFPDLHSELNLSSLELGDSALYFCASSLEQRSYNEQFFGPGTRLTVL.

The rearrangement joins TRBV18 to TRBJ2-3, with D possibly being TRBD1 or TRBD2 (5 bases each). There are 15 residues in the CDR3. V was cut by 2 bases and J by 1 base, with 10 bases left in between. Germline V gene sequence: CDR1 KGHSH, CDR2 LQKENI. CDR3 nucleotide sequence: TGTGCCAGCTCACCAGGGGCCGGGGGCACAGATACGCAGTATTTT. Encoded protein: CASSPGAGGTDTQYF.

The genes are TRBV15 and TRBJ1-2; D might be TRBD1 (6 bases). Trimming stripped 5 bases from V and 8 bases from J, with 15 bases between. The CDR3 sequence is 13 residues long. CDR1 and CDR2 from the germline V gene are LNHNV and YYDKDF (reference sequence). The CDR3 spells CATSVDSPRGYTF. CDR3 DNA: TGTGCCACCAGCGTGGACAGCCCCCGGGGCTACACCTTC.

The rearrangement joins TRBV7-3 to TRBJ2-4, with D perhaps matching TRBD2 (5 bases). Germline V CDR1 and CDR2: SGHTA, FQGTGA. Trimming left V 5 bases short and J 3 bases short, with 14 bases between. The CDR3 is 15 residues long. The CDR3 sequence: CASSLAPGHKNIQYF. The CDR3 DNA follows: TGTGCCAGCAGCCTAGCCCCTGGGCACAAAAACATTCAGTACTTC.

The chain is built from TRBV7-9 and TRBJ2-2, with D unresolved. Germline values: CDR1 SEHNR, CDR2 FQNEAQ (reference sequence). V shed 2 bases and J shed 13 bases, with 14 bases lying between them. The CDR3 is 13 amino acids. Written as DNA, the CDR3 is TGTGCCAGCAGCTTATCAATAACCGAGCGGCTGTTTTTT. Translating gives CASSLSITERLFF. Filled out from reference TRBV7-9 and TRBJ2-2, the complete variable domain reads DTGVSQNPRHKITKRGQNVTFRCDPISEHNRLYWYRQTLGQGPEFLTYFQNEAQLEKSRLLSDRFSAERPKGSFSTLEIQRTEQGDSAMYLCASSLSITERLFFGEGSRLTVL.

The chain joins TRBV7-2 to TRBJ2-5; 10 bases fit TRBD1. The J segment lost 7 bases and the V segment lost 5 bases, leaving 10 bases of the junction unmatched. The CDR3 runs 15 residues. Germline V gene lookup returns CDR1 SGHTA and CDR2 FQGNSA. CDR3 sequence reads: CASSPTAGTGVTQYF. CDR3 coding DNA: TGTGCCAGCAGCCCAACCGCCGGGACAGGGGTGACCCAGTACTTC.

CDR3 protein: CASSQSQRADGYTF. In nucleotides, the CDR3 is TGTGCCAGCAGCCAATCGCAGAGAGCCGATGGCTACACCTTC. The chain combines TRBV16 with TRBJ1-2; D is uncertain. The CDR3 has 14 residues. Germline assignment: CDR1 KGHSY and CDR2 FQNENV. V was clipped by 0 bases and J by 6 bases, with 11 bases between them.